The 10 T cell receptor beta chains listed next were all sequenced from one sample in a study of PD-1 blockade in classical Hodgkin lymphoma. Following autologous stem cell transplantation, relapse occurred in every patient, and exposure to brentuximab vedotin varied. Investigators isolated CD4+ T cells from thawed PBMCs through magnetic negative selection. Generated by immunoSEQ multiplex PCR, the TCRdb table keeps only in-frame clones and is missing some. The table shows over 30,000 clones, with 80% to 95% occurring only once. Sequences were derived from CD4+ T cells from blood, sampled at baseline. The receptor source for this set is a human donor with classical Hodgkin lymphoma.

The chain joins TRBV6-1 to TRBJ2-5; D possibly corresponds to TRBD2 (5 bases). The DNA end lines up better with TRBJ2-7; the J call may be wrong. Looked up from germline, CDR1 is MNHNS and CDR2 is SASEGT. The CDR3 is 12 amino acids. The CDR3 DNA reads TGTGCCTCCGGGGATCGGCTCTACGAGCAGTACTTC. Translating it yields CASGDRLYEQYF.

V and J are TRBV9 and TRBJ2-2; D is uncertain. Trimming pared 0 bases from V and 4 bases from J, leaving 10 bases between. The CDR3 is 15 amino acids. Per germline, CDR1 SGDLS and CDR2 YYNGEE. This CDR3 is CASSVVGDGTGELFF. DNA for the CDR3: TGTGCCAGCAGCGTAGTTGGAGACGGCACCGGGGAGCTGTTTTTT.

The chain combines TRBV27 with TRBJ2-7; TRBD1 or TRBD2 may be the D gene (5 bases each). V gave up 4 bases and J gave up 3 bases, with 13 bases separating them. The CDR3 contains 14 residues. Per germline, CDR1 MNHEY and CDR2 SMNVEV (reference sequence). The CDR3 reads CASSSRDHLYEQYF. For the CDR3, the DNA is TGTGCCAGCAGTTCCCGGGACCACCTCTACGAGCAGTACTTC.

This sequence joins TRBV28 and TRBJ2-5; D may correspond to TRBD1 or TRBD2 (5 bases each). V lost 3 bases and J lost 3, with 17 bases in between. Germline CDR1 reads MDHEN; CDR2 reads SYDVKM. CDR3 length: 16 amino acids. Here the CDR3 DNA reads TGTGCCAGCAGTTTGGCTAGGGGAGCTGGTAAAGAGACCCAGTACTTC. Protein product: CASSLARGAGKETQYF.

This clone was counted a single time. V gene TRBV10-3 combines with J gene TRBJ1-3, with TRBD1 as a possible D gene (6 bases). The CDR3 contains 14 residues. Germline V gene data show CDR1 as ENHRY and CDR2 as SYGVKD. The ends were cut back, 3 bases at V and 5 bases at J, with 11 bases in the middle. In DNA, the CDR3 is TGTGCCATCAGTGACAGGGGTGTGCGAAACACCATATATTTT. Residues: CAISDRGVRNTIYF.

As for this clone: The junction and the germline gene differ at one end; a read error may be behind it. This chain uses TRBV5-6 with TRBJ2-7, with D unclear. The germline V gene encodes CDR1 SGHDT and CDR2 YYEEEE. This CDR3 spans 11 amino acids. The CDR3 nucleotides read TGTGCCAGCAGCTTCCTAAGTGGTGCGAGCTTC. Amino acid sequence: CASSFLSGASF.

The chain recombines TRBV5-8 with TRBJ2-7; D is perhaps TRBD1 or TRBD2 (5 bases each). Trimming cost V 0 bases and J 4 bases, with 20 bases left between them. Germline values: CDR1 SGHTS, CDR2 YDEGEE. The CDR3 has 17 residues. CDR3 sequence: CASSLGAVGTGRYEQYF. The CDR3 nucleotides read TGTGCCAGCAGCTTGGGCGCGGTTGGGACGGGACGATACGAGCAGTACTTC.

V and J are TRBV7-9 and TRBJ1-2, with unresolved D. The ends were cut back, 0 bases at V and 4 bases at J, with 12 bases in the middle. CDR3 length: 15 amino acids. Germline lookup yields CDR1 SEHNR and CDR2 FQNEAQ (reference sequence). The CDR3 bases are TGTGCCAGCAGCTTAGCTCCGGAGGGAGGCTATGGCTACACCTTC. Protein sequence: CASSLAPEGGYGYTF.

This sequence joins TRBV9 and TRBJ2-3; weak D call: TRBD2 (5 bases). CDR3 length: 14 amino acids. V was clipped by 1 base and J by 2 bases, with 8 bases between them. Germline assignment: CDR1 SGDLS and CDR2 YYNGEE. CDR3 bases: TGTGCCAGCAGCGTAACTAGAATCACAGATACGCAGTATTTT. Amino acids: CASSVTRITDTQYF.

The chain combines TRBV30 with TRBJ2-5; D is unclear. Deletions cut 1 base from V and 1 base from J, with 7 bases between. Germline V CDR1 and CDR2: GTSNPN, SVGIG (reference sequence). The CDR3 totals 13 residues. CDR3 loop: CAWSGMSQETQYF. The CDR3 DNA follows: TGTGCCTGGAGTGGTATGTCCCAAGAGACCCAGTACTTC.